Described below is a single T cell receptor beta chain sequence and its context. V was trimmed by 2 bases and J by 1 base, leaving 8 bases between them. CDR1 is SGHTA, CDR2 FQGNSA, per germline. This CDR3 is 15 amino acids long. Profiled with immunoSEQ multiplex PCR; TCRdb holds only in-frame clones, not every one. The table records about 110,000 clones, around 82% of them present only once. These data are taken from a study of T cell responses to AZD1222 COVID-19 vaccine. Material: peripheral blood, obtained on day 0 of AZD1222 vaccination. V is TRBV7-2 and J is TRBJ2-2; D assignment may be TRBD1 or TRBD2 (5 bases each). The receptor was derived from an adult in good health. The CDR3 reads CASSLWGKNTGELFF. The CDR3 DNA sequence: TGTGCCAGCAGCTTATGGGGGAAGAACACCGGGGAGCTGTTTTTT.